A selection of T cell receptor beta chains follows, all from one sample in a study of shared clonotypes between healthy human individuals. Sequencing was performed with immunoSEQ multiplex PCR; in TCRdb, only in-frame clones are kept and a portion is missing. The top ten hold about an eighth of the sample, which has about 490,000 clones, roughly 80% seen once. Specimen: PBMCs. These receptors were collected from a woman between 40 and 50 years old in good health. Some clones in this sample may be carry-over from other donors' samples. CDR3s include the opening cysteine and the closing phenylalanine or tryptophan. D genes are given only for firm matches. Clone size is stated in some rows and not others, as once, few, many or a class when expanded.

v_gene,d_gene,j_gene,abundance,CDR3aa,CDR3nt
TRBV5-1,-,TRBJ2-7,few,CASSLVSSPREQYF,TGCGCCAGCAGCTTGGTTTCTAGCCCGCGAGAGCAGTACTTC
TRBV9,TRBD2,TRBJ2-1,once,CASSVGGGISYNEQFF,TGTGCCAGCAGCGTAGGGGGGGGTATCTCCTACAATGAGCAGTTCTTC
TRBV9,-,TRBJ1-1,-,CASSRSGLVDTEAFF,TGTGCCAGCAGCCGATCCGGGCTTGTCGACACTGAAGCTTTCTTT
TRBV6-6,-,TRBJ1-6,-,CASSYSQGDSPLHF,TGTGCCAGCAGTTACTCACAGGGAGATTCACCCCTCCACTTT
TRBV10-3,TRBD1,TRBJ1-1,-,CAISEGAGGTEAFF,TGTGCCATCAGTGAAGGGGCAGGGGGGACTGAAGCTTTCTTT
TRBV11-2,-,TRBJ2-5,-,CASSSRHPGTQYF,TGTGCCAGCAGCTCGAGACACCCGGGGACCCAGTACTTC
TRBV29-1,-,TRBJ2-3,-,CSVLRDTDTQYF,TGCAGCGTTCTTAGGGATACAGATACGCAGTATTTT
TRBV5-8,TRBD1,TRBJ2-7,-,CASSLATGGNEQYF,TGTGCCAGCAGCTTGGCCACAGGGGGTAACGAGCAGTACTTC
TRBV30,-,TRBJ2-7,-,CAWSVLGRPNYEQYF,TGTGCCTGGAGTGTACTAGGCAGGCCAAACTACGAGCAGTACTTC
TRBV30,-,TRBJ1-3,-,CAWSTGIISGNTIYF,TGTGCCTGGAGTACGGGGATAATCTCTGGAAACACCATATATTTT
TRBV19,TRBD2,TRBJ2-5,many,CASSSGGVVGQETQYF,TGTGCCAGTAGTAGTGGGGGGGTTGTGGGCCAAGAGACCCAGTACTTC
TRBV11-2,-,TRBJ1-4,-,CASSLERGGKLFF,TGTGCCAGCAGCTTAGAAAGGGGGGGAAAACTGTTTTTT
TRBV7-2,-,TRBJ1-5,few,CASSLVGGYSGSSQPQHF,TGTGCCAGCAGCTTAGTCGGGGGGTATTCCGGATCGAGTCAGCCCCAGCATTTT
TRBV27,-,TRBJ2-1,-,CATSKGGKSSYNEQFF,TGTGCCACCTCGAAGGGTGGGAAGAGCTCCTACAATGAGCAGTTCTTC
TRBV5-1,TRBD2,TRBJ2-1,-,CASTLNPAGGNNEQFF,TGCGCCAGCACCCTAAACCCAGCGGGAGGAAACAATGAGCAGTTCTTC
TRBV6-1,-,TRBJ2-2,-,CASSAERRSGELFF,TGTGCCAGCAGTGCTGAGCGCAGATCCGGGGAGCTGTTTTTT
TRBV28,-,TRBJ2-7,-,CASSPVGGSPYEQYF,TGTGCCAGCAGTCCCGTCGGGGGCTCTCCCTACGAGCAGTACTTC
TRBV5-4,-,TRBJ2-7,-,CASSEDSGRDEQYF,TGTGCCAGCAGCGAGGACAGTGGCCGGGACGAGCAGTACTTC
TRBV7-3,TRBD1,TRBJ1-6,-,CASSFQQGALHF,TGTGCCAGCAGCTTCCAACAGGGGGCCCTCCACTTT
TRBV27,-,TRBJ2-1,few,CASSTPTYNEQFF,TGTGCCAGCTCCACACCTACCTACAATGAGCAGTTCTTC
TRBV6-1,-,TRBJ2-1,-,CASKRLGPYNEQFF,TGTGCCAGCAAACGGCTGGGCCCTTACAATGAGCAGTTCTTC
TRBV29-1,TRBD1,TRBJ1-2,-,CSVEKTGMSGYTF,TGCAGCGTTGAAAAGACAGGGATGAGTGGCTACACCTTC